What follows describes a single T cell receptor beta chain. Its specificity is not known. V was cut by 5 bases and J by 0 bases, with 20 bases left in between. The V gene's germline CDR1 is LGHNT and CDR2 FRNRAP. The CDR3 loop spans 18 amino acids. This entry is derived from a study of OX40 agonist ivuxolimab in advanced cancers. Turning to the study itself: While on treatment, patients had intravenous ivuxolimab at 0.01 to 10 mg/kg every 2 weeks.

Study-wide results and limits: In the expanded peripheral T cells, antigen specificity was never determined. Dose levels from 0.1 to 3.0 mg/kg saw CD4+ and CD8+ blood T cells expand clonally by week 6. Several nonresponders also turned out to have low normalized T-cell clonal expansion.

Measured with immunoSEQ multiplex PCR; TCRdb has only the in-frame clones, and not every one. The repertoire holds 70,000 to 90,000 clones, with 89% as singletons. The receptor comes from an adult with an advanced solid tumor such as melanoma, head and neck, liver or kidney cancer. The V and J genes are TRBV12-5 and TRBJ1-5, with D perhaps TRBD1 (6 bases). The sample consisted of CD4+ or CD8+ T cells sorted from blood, taken in a trial of the OX40 agonist ivuxolimab. CDR3 residues: CASGRPGHGTYSNQPQHF. DNA of the CDR3: TGTGCTAGTGGTCGACCGGGACATGGGACATATAGCAATCAGCCCCAGCATTTT. The entire variable domain, with the rest obtained from reference TRBV12-5 and TRBJ1-5, is as follows: DARVTQTPRHKVTEMGQEVTMRCQPILGHNTVFWYRQTMMQGLELLAYFRNRAPLDDSGMPKDRFSAEMPDATLATLKIQPSEPRDSAVYFCASGRPGHGTYSNQPQHFGDGTRLSIL.